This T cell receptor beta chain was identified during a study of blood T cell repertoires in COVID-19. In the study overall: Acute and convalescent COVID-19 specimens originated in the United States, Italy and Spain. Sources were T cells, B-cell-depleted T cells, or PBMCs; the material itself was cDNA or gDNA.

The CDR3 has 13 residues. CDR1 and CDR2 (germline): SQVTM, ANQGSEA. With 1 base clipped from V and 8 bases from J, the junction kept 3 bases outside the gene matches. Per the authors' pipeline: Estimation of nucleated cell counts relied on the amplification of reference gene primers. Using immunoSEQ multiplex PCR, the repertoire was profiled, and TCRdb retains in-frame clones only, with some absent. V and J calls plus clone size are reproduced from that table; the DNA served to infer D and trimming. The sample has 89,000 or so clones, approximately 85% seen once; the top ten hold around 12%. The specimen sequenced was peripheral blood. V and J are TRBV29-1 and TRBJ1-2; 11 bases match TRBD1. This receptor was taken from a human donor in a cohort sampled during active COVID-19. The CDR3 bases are TGCAGCGTTGAAGCCGGGACAGGGGGAGGCTACACCTTC. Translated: CSVEAGTGGGYTF.